The T cell receptor (beta chain) under discussion was sequenced for a study of T cell changes during pregnancy in multiple sclerosis. Generated by immunoSEQ multiplex PCR, the TCRdb table keeps only in-frame clones and is missing some. The table lists nearly 70,000 clones, 92% of them singletons. The CDR3 consists of 18 residues. The V and J ends lost 5 bases and 2 bases, in that order; junction bases with no gene match: 15. Germline V gene lookup returns CDR1 SGHAT and CDR2 FQNNGV. Material: peripheral blood, obtained in the second trimester of pregnancy. The chain couples TRBV11-2 to TRBJ2-5; 9 bases line up with TRBD1. The sequence was obtained from a female donor in good health, enrolled as a control in a pregnancy study. CDR3 sequence reads: CASSKRTRQGVRQETQYF. The CDR3, as DNA: TGTGCCAGCAGCAAACGAACGAGACAGGGGGTGAGGCAAGAGACCCAGTACTTC.